This entry lists 13 T cell receptor beta chains sequenced from one sample in a study of T cell repertoires in cytomegalovirus infection. TCRdb itself ran the reads through MiXCR, one entry per CDR3 protein. The sample contains 500,000 or so distinct CDR3 sequences, 16% of which appear only once. Material: CD8+ T cells from PBMCs. Receptors were obtained from a human donor in good health (CMV status not recorded). Some clones in this sample may be carry-over from other donors' samples.

This clonotype has at least ten counts. This rearrangement joins TRBV5-6 to TRBJ2-7; possibly TRBD1 or TRBD2 for D (5 bases each). The CDR3 has 15 residues. V was cut by 5 bases and J by 2 bases, with 17 bases left in between. Germline values: CDR1 SGHDT, CDR2 YYEEEE. DNA for the CDR3: TGTGCCAGCAGAGCCGGGACGGGACCGCCCTACGAGCAGTACTTC. Translating gives CASRAGTGPPYEQYF.

This clonotype showed up many times. The rearrangement uses TRBV27 and TRBJ2-7; D tentatively reads TRBD1 or TRBD2 (5 bases each). V lost 6 bases and J 7 bases, leaving 19 bases between the germline ends. CDR1 is MNHEY, CDR2 SMNVEV, per germline (reference sequence). The CDR3 is made up of 14 amino acids. This chain's CDR3 is CASRDGTLMREQYF. The CDR3 bases are TGTGCCAGCAGAGACGGGACCCTCATGAGGGAGCAGTACTTC.

This clonotype appeared many times. This CDR3 is CASSQEGLAGGPSYNEQFF. The DNA for the CDR3 is TGTGCCAGCAGCCAAGAGGGACTAGCGGGAGGCCCCTCCTACAATGAGCAGTTCTTC. The genes are TRBV4-2 and TRBJ2-1; 15 bases fit TRBD2. The V gene's germline CDR1 is LGHNA and CDR2 YNFKEQ. V was clipped by 0 bases and J by 0 bases; unmatched bases: 3. The CDR3 runs 19 residues.

This clonotype was detected a few times. The rearrangement uses TRBV14 and TRBJ2-1, with 8 bases fitting TRBD1. This CDR3 comprises 16 residues. V shed 4 bases and J 7 bases; nucleotides not matched to a gene: 12. Germline-derived CDR1 and CDR2 are SGHDN and FVKESK. The CDR3 reads CASSPRSRDRKNEQFF. CDR3 in DNA: TGTGCCAGCAGCCCTAGAAGCCGGGACAGGAAGAATGAGCAGTTCTTC.

Ten or more counts support this clonotype. This chain links TRBV19 with TRBJ1-5; the D gene is possibly TRBD1 (6 bases). Trimming pared 5 bases from V and 5 bases from J, leaving 16 bases between. The CDR3 is 15 amino acids. Germline V gene sequence: CDR1 LNHDA, CDR2 SQIVND (reference sequence). CDR3: CASSWGTGNHQPQHF. The CDR3 DNA is TGTGCCAGTAGTTGGGGAACAGGGAACCATCAGCCCCAGCATTTT.

This clonotype was recorded many times. This chain joins TRBV11-2 and TRBJ2-1; D not certain. This CDR3 has 15 residues. From germline, CDR1 is SGHAT and CDR2 FQNNGV. Trimming stripped 6 bases from V and 0 bases from J, with 12 bases between. CDR3 sequence: CASRLSESSYNEQFF. Here the CDR3 DNA reads TGTGCCAGCAGACTATCGGAGAGCTCCTACAATGAGCAGTTCTTC.

The chain uses TRBV12-5 and TRBJ1-1; 8 positions agree with TRBD1. With 5 bases clipped from V and 4 bases from J, the junction kept 3 bases outside the gene matches. CDR3 length equals 13 residues. Germline V gene lookup returns CDR1 LGHNT and CDR2 FRNRAP. CDR3 residues: CASGQGAGTEAFF. In nucleotides, the CDR3 is TGTGCTAGTGGTCAGGGGGCCGGCACTGAAGCTTTCTTT.

This clonotype came up a few times. The V and J genes are TRBV27 and TRBJ2-5, with D possibly called TRBD1 or TRBD2 (5 bases each). The germline V gene has CDR1 MNHEY and CDR2 SMNVEV (reference sequence). This CDR3 is 14 amino acids long. V was cut by 5 bases and J by 1 base, with 11 bases left in between. In nucleotides, the CDR3 is TGTGCCAGCAGTCGGGGCAGCCCCCAAGAGACCCAGTACTTC. It specifies CASSRGSPQETQYF.

The chain has TRBV27 and TRBJ1-3; no reliable D call. The CDR3 is 13 amino acids. The V gene lost 2 bases and the J gene lost 6 bases, with 8 bases spanning the gap. The V gene's germline CDR1 is MNHEY and CDR2 SMNVEV (reference sequence). The CDR3 DNA follows: TGTGCCAGCAGTTTAAACAGTGTAAACACCATATATTTT. Translation: CASSLNSVNTIYF.

This clonotype has at least ten counts. The rearrangement links TRBV6-1 to TRBJ1-6; possible D gene TRBD1, 5 bases. Trimming stripped 5 bases from V and 6 bases from J, with 14 bases between. The CDR3 has 15 amino acids. In germline, CDR1 is MNHNS, CDR2 SASEGT. CDR3 nucleotide sequence: TGTGCCAGCAGTTCCCCCGGCAGGGCTAATTCACCCCTCCACTTT. Translating gives CASSSPGRANSPLHF.

The chain combines TRBV2 with TRBJ2-1; 8 positions match TRBD2. The CDR3 sequence is 14 residues long. Germline V gene data show CDR1 as SNHLY and CDR2 as FYNNEI. V gave up 11 bases and J gave up 1 base; unmatched junction bases: 7. The DNA for the CDR3 is TGTGCCGCACCAGCGGGAGCTTCCTACAATGAGCAGTTCTTC. Translating gives CAAPAGASYNEQFF.

This clonotype has just a few counts. This may be a read error: a much more frequent sequence differs by one nucleotide. V and J are TRBV5-4 and TRBJ2-2; TRBD2 might be the D (6 bases). Germline V gives CDR1 SGHNT, CDR2 YYREEE (reference sequence). This CDR3 is 16 amino acids long. Between the trimmed V and J ends, which lost 2 bases and 1 base, there was a span of 12 bases. CDR3: CASSLRREVNTGELFF. DNA for the CDR3: TGTGCCAGCAGCTTAAGGAGGGAGGTGAACACCGGGGAGCTGTTTTTT.

This clonotype occurred many times. This rearrangement joins TRBV6-5 to TRBJ1-3, with 11 bases matching TRBD1. The CDR3 has 16 amino acids. V lost 5 bases and J lost 4; bases outside the gene matches: 7. In germline, CDR1 is MNHEY, CDR2 SVGAGI. The DNA of the CDR3 is TGTGCCAGCAGTATGGACAGGGGGCTAACGGGAAACACCATATATTTT. Translation: CASSMDRGLTGNTIYF.